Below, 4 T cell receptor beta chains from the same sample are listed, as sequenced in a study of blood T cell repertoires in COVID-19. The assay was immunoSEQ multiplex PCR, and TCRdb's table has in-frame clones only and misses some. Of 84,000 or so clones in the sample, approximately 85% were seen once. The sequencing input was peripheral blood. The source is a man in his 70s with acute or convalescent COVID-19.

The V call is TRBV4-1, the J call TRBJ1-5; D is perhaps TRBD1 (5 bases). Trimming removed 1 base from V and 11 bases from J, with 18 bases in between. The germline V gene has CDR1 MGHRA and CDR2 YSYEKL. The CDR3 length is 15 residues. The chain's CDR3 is CASSQAPGPLASQHF. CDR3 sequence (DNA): TGCGCCAGCAGCCAAGCACCAGGGCCCCTTGCGTCCCAGCATTTT.

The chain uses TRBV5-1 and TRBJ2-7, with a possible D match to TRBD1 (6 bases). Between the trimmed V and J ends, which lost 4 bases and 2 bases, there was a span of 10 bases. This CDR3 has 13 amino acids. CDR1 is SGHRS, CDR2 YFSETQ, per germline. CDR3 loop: CASSPDSTYEQYF. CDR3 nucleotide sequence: TGCGCCAGCAGCCCGGACAGTACCTACGAGCAGTACTTC.

Here the CDR3 reads CASSGQGDQPQHF. The DNA for the CDR3 is TGTGCCAGTAGCGGACAGGGGGATCAGCCCCAGCATTTT. The chain joins TRBV19 to TRBJ1-5, with 10 bases matching TRBD1. The CDR3 length is 13 residues. Losses at the gene ends were 6 bases for V and 5 bases for J; bases not matched to a gene: 1. CDR1 and CDR2 from the germline V gene are LNHDA and SQIVND (reference sequence).

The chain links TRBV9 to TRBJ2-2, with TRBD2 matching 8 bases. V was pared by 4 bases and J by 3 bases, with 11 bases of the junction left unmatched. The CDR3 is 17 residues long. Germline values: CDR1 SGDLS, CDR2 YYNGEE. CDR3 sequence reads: CASSPTAAGGYTGELFF. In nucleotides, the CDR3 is TGTGCCAGCAGCCCTACCGCGGCGGGAGGATACACCGGGGAGCTGTTTTTT.